This T cell receptor beta chain comes out of a study of neurological immune-mediated disorders. Study overall: Among the approximately 34 patients with multiple sclerosis, roughly 30 were relapsing-remitting, while 3 were secondary progressive. Study-wide results and limits: When grouped phylogenetically, the repertoires of 18 of the 34 multiple sclerosis patients fell together in one related-CDR3 cluster, which is a possible signature. Among expanded clones, no CDR3 amino acid sequences were shared across subjects, a pattern suggesting private repertoires in all groups.

This clonotype was seen many times. Antigen unknown. The length of the CDR3 is 14 residues. V shed 0 bases and J shed 0 bases, with 6 bases lying between them. Germline loops: CDR1 SGHRS, CDR2 YFSETQ. The cDNA was synthesized by 5'RACE incorporating 10-nucleotide random UMIs. TCRdb re-analysed the 5' RACE reads in MiXCR, keeping a single row per CDR3 protein. The sample yields fewer than 80,000 distinct CDR3 sequences, 4% to 5.5% seen once. The sequenced sample consisted of PBMCs. This receptor was obtained from a woman aged 45-60 years with multiple sclerosis. V usage is TRBV5-1 and J usage is TRBJ2-5; weak D call: TRBD2 (5 bases). CDR3 loop: CASSLEDYQETQYF. Here the CDR3 DNA reads TGCGCCAGCAGCTTGGAGGACTACCAAGAGACCCAGTACTTC. The full variable domain, its missing parts supplied by reference TRBV5-1 and TRBJ2-5, is KAGVTQTPRYLIKTRGQQVTLSCSPISGHRSVSWYQQTPGQGLQFLFEYFSETQRNKGNFPGRFSGRQFSNSRSEMNVSTLELGDSALYLCASSLEDYQETQYFGPGTRLLVL.